These 10 T cell receptor beta chains were sequenced from one sample in a study of CD8+ T cells in alopecia areata. Following extraction, RNA underwent reverse transcription to cDNA, which served as the sequencing template. Using immunoSEQ multiplex PCR, the repertoire was profiled, and TCRdb retains in-frame clones only, with some absent. The table has roughly 5,000 clones, roughly two thirds seen once. Treatment described: oral pan-JAK inhibitor, 5-10 mg twice daily. Punch biopsies of lesional scalp, plus peripheral blood, were taken from alopecia areata patients. Sequencing used skin, obtained at week 24, from a patient treated with tofacitinib. The receptors were sampled from a human donor with alopecia areata.

The CDR3 here is CASSRTSGVQETQYF. CDR3 nucleotides: TGTGCCAGCAGCCGGACTAGCGGTGTCCAAGAGACCCAGTACTTC. The rearrangement joins TRBV5-4 to TRBJ2-5; 10 bases match TRBD2. From germline, CDR1 is SGHNT and CDR2 YYREEE (reference sequence). V lost 4 bases to trimming and J lost 1 base; unmatched junction nucleotides: 4. This CDR3 has 15 residues. Filled out from reference TRBV5-4 and TRBJ2-5, the complete variable domain reads ETGVTQSPTHLIKTRGQQVTLRCSSQSGHNTVSWYQQALGQGPQFIFQYYREEENGRGNFPPRFSGLQFPNYSSELNVNALELDDSALYLCASSRTSGVQETQYFGPGTRLLVL.

The chain uses TRBV5-6 and TRBJ1-5; D gene ambiguous. The CDR3 has 13 residues. Trimming shortened V by 4 bases and J by 9 bases, and 14 bases separated the two germline ends. Germline CDR1 is SGHDT and CDR2 is YYEEEE. This CDR3 reads CASSVTPWGPQHF. The CDR3 DNA follows: TGTGCCAGCAGCGTAACACCCTGGGGGCCCCAGCATTTT.

In DNA, the CDR3 is TGTGCCAGCACCCGGGAGTATAGCAATCAGCCCCAGCATTTT. The encoded protein is CASTREYSNQPQHF. The rearrangement links TRBV2 to TRBJ1-5; D unresolved. Germline V gene lookup returns CDR1 SNHLY and CDR2 FYNNEI. V was trimmed by 7 bases and J by 0 bases, leaving 10 bases between them. The CDR3 spans 14 residues.

V and J are TRBV18 and TRBJ2-7, with TRBD2 identical over 11 bases. Germline CDR1 and CDR2: KGHSH and LQKENI. The CDR3 sequence is 16 residues long. The V and J ends lost 3 bases and 0 bases, in that order; junction bases with no gene match: 4. CDR3 sequence reads: CASSPTLAGASYEQYF. CDR3 DNA sequence: TGTGCCAGCTCACCTACACTAGCGGGGGCCTCCTACGAGCAGTACTTC.

This clone has just a few counts. The chain combines TRBV7-9 with TRBJ1-4; the D gene is possibly TRBD1 (6 bases). Trimming removed 5 bases from V and 8 bases from J, with 6 bases in between. The CDR3 has 11 amino acids. Germline assignment: CDR1 SEHNR and CDR2 FQNEAQ (reference sequence). CDR3 nucleotides: TGTGCCAGCAGCACAGGGGAAAAACTGTTTTTT. Translation: CASSTGEKLFF.

This clone turned up a few times. This chain joins TRBV7-9 and TRBJ2-7; D could derive from TRBD1 or TRBD2 (5 bases each). CDR1 is SEHNR and CDR2 is FQNEAQ in the germline V gene (reference sequence). Trimming took 3 bases from V and 2 from J, leaving 17 bases between them. The length of the CDR3 is 16 residues. Written as DNA, the CDR3 is TGTGCCAGCAGCTTTCCGGGGCCCTATACCCCCTACGAGCAGTACTTC. Translating it yields CASSFPGPYTPYEQYF.

The rearrangement uses TRBV7-2 and TRBJ1-6; D unresolved. Germline loops: CDR1 SGHTA, CDR2 FQGNSA. This CDR3 has 14 amino acids. V lost 0 bases to trimming and J lost 9 bases, with 9 bases between them. The DNA for the CDR3 is TGTGCCAGCAGCTTAGCACCCACAAGTTCACCCCTCCACTTT. Translating gives CASSLAPTSSPLHF.

V and J are TRBV6-1 and TRBJ1-2; 8 bases fit TRBD1. Per the germline V gene, CDR1 is MNHNS and CDR2 is SASEGT. The CDR3 contains 13 residues. Trimming took 6 bases from V and 8 from J; bases not matched to a gene: 8. Here the CDR3 reads CASRSDRARGYTF. The CDR3 DNA is TGTGCCAGCAGGTCGGACAGGGCGCGCGGCTACACCTTC.

This chain links TRBV30 with TRBJ2-1, with TRBD2 matching 7 bases. CDR3 length: 15 amino acids. Germline-derived CDR1 and CDR2 are GTSNPN and SVGIG (reference sequence). With 1 base clipped from V and 5 bases from J, the junction kept 8 bases outside the gene matches. DNA of the CDR3: TGTGCCTGGAGTGGGGACTATAATACTAACAATGAGCAGTTCTTC. Residues: CAWSGDYNTNNEQFF.

The V gene is TRBV4-2, the J gene TRBJ2-1; D uncertain. V was trimmed by 1 base and J by 7 bases, leaving 5 bases between them. The germline V gene encodes CDR1 LGHNA and CDR2 YNFKEQ. The length of the CDR3 is 12 residues. The CDR3 DNA reads TGTGCCAGCAGCCAAGTGGGGAATGAGCAGTTCTTC. Translation: CASSQVGNEQFF.